The 11 T cell receptor beta chains listed next were all sequenced from one sample in a study of blood T cells in healthy people across ages. A sample-barcoded 5' primer and a J-beta primer mix were used in a second PCR of about 7 to 12 cycles. One entry per CDR3 protein results from TCRdb running MiXCR on the 5' RACE reads. The sample has more than 650,000 distinct CDR3 sequences; approximately 22% are singletons. The sample taken for sequencing was blood. These receptor sequences come from a man aged 70-80 years in good health.

The gene calls are TRBV12-3 or TRBV12-4 and TRBJ1-1, with D possibly being TRBD1 (5 bases). The CDR3 extends over 11 amino acids. V lost 5 bases to trimming and J lost 8 bases, with 9 bases between them. As DNA, the CDR3 is TGTGCCAGCAGTCCCCGACAGGAAGCTTTCTTT. This sequence encodes CASSPRQEAFF.

This clonotype has at least ten counts. V gene TRBV7-2 combines with J gene TRBJ2-5; D unclear. Germline values: CDR1 SGHTA, CDR2 FQGNSA. This CDR3 comprises 11 residues. Trimming left V 5 bases short and J 2 bases short, with 3 bases between. Here the CDR3 reads CASSKQETQYF. CDR3 coding DNA: TGTGCCAGCAGCAAACAAGAGACCCAGTACTTC.

The chain carries TRBV10-3 and TRBJ1-3, with D maybe TRBD1 (5 bases). The CDR3 totals 15 residues. Trimming left V 3 bases short and J 0 bases short, with 9 bases between. The germline V gene encodes CDR1 ENHRY and CDR2 SYGVKD. The CDR3 loop is CAISDRANSGNTIYF. For the CDR3, the DNA is TGTGCCATCAGTGACAGGGCCAACTCTGGAAACACCATATATTTT.

This clonotype has more than one count but fewer than ten. The genes are TRBV7-2 and TRBJ2-7, with 8 bases lining up with TRBD2. The J call is doubtful: the DNA matches TRBJ2-1 better. The CDR3 sequence is 15 residues long. CDR1 SGHTA and CDR2 FQGNSA come from the germline V gene. The CDR3 protein is CASSSKAGVGNEQFF. The CDR3 DNA reads as TGTGCCAGCAGCTCCAAAGCGGGAGTTGGGAATGAGCAGTTCTTC.

This clonotype was seen a handful of times. This chain joins TRBV20-1 and TRBJ2-3; tentative D call: TRBD2 (6 bases). V dropped 4 bases and J dropped 4 bases, with 15 bases sitting between them. Germline V gene sequence: CDR1 DFQATT, CDR2 SNEGSKA (reference sequence). This CDR3 has 14 residues. CDR3 sequence: CSAIWFGRSDTQYF. The CDR3 DNA reads TGCAGTGCTATCTGGTTCGGGAGATCAGATACGCAGTATTTT.

This clonotype occurred a few times. This chain joins TRBV18 and TRBJ1-1; 7 bases agree with TRBD1. V dropped 3 bases and J dropped 3; count of bases not matched to a gene: 7. Looked up from germline, CDR1 is KGHSH and CDR2 is LQKENI. CDR3 length equals 15 residues. CDR3 coding DNA: TGTGCCAGCTCACCCAGACAGGGTTTAGACACTGAAGCTTTCTTT. It translates to CASSPRQGLDTEAFF.

This clonotype was observed a few times. The chain recombines TRBV5-1 with TRBJ2-7; possible D gene TRBD2, 5 bases. This CDR3 region has 13 residues. Germline CDR1 is SGHRS and CDR2 is YFSETQ. V dropped 2 bases and J dropped 0 bases, with 6 bases sitting between them. The CDR3 region has the DNA TGCGCCAGCAGCTTCGGGGACTCCTACGAGCAGTACTTC. It specifies CASSFGDSYEQYF.

The V and J genes are TRBV5-1 and TRBJ2-3; D remains unclear. V was shortened by 5 bases and J by 4 bases, with 14 bases between the two germline ends. Germline CDR1 is SGHRS and CDR2 is YFSETQ. This CDR3 region has 14 residues. The CDR3 loop is CASSQELPPDTQYF. The CDR3 coding sequence is TGCGCCAGCAGTCAGGAACTCCCTCCAGATACGCAGTATTTT.

The genes are TRBV7-3 and TRBJ2-6; 8 positions match TRBD2. The CDR3 is 18 residues long. Germline V lookup: CDR1 SGHTA, CDR2 FQGTGA. V shed 0 bases and J 2 bases; nucleotides not matched to a gene: 6. CDR3 residues: CASSLTGGGYAGANVLTF. In DNA, the CDR3 is TGTGCCAGCAGCTTAACGGGCGGGGGGTACGCTGGGGCCAACGTCCTGACTTTC.

This clonotype was observed a few times. The CDR3 coding sequence is TGTGCCAGCAGCGCTGCCGACAGGGATTCCTACGAGCAGTACTTC. Protein product: CASSAADRDSYEQYF. The chain recombines TRBV13 with TRBJ2-7, with 7 bases fitting TRBD1. This CDR3 spans 15 amino acids. After removal of 5 bases from V and 1 base from J, the junction contained 8 bases not matched to a gene. Germline V gives CDR1 PRHDT, CDR2 FYEKMQ (reference sequence).

The chain uses TRBV18 and TRBJ1-5; 9 nucleotides match TRBD1. CDR3 size: 18 residues. The V and J ends lost 5 bases and 2 bases, in that order; junction bases with no gene match: 13. From germline, CDR1 is KGHSH and CDR2 LQKENI. The CDR3: CASSYSPDRGGGNQPQHF. The CDR3 bases are TGTGCCAGCTCATACAGCCCGGACAGGGGTGGTGGCAATCAGCCCCAGCATTTT.